These T cell receptor beta chains were read from a single sample in a study of T cell responses to AZD1222 COVID-19 vaccine. TCRdb's table, derived via immunoSEQ multiplex PCR, lists solely in-frame clones and lacks some. Of fewer than 120,000 clones detected, 70% to 90% appear once; the ten largest clones hold about 15%. The sequencing used peripheral blood, collected 28 days after the second AZD1222 dose. The receptors here all came from an adult who received the AZD1222 COVID-19 vaccine. Both conserved end residues are part of each CDR3. Each record gives: J gene, V gene, clone size, D gene, CDR3 DNA, CDR3 protein. The D gene is left open where the match is weak. Clone size, where shown, is once, few, many, or a class for clones that have expanded.

j_gene: TRBJ1-1
v_gene: TRBV5-1
abundance: NA
d_gene: NA
CDR3nt: TGCGCCAGCAGCGCAACCGGGACCTCAGGGGACACTGAAGCTTTCTTT
CDR3aa: CASSATGTSGDTEAFF

j_gene: TRBJ1-2
v_gene: TRBV30
abundance: NA
d_gene: NA
CDR3nt: TGTGCCTGGAGTGGAGGGGACGCGGACCCCTATGGCTACACCTTC
CDR3aa: CAWSGGDADPYGYTF

j_gene: TRBJ1-3
v_gene: TRBV28
abundance: NA
d_gene: NA
CDR3nt: TGTGCCAGCTTGGGACTGCTTGACTCTGGAAACACCATATATTTT
CDR3aa: CASLGLLDSGNTIYF

j_gene: TRBJ1-5
v_gene: TRBV28
abundance: few
d_gene: NA
CDR3nt: TGTGCCAGCAGTGCACGGGCTCGCAATCAGCCCCAGCATTTT
CDR3aa: CASSARARNQPQHF

j_gene: TRBJ1-5
v_gene: TRBV7-2
abundance: few
d_gene: NA
CDR3nt: TGTGCCAGCAGCTTTGGCCGTCAGCCCCAGCATTTT
CDR3aa: CASSFGRQPQHF

j_gene: TRBJ1-2
v_gene: TRBV6-5
abundance: NA
d_gene: TRBD1
CDR3nt: TGTGCCAGCAGTTTATCAGGGGGCTATGGCTACACCTTC
CDR3aa: CASSLSGGYGYTF

j_gene: TRBJ1-1
v_gene: TRBV5-1
abundance: once
d_gene: TRBD1
CDR3nt: TGCGCCAGCAGCTGGGGGACAGGGGGCCGGATGAACACTGAAGCTTTCTTT
CDR3aa: CASSWGTGGRMNTEAFF

j_gene: TRBJ1-2
v_gene: TRBV4-1
abundance: NA
d_gene: NA
CDR3nt: TGCGCCAGCAGCCAAGAATTGTCGGATTATGGCTACACCTTC
CDR3aa: CASSQELSDYGYTF

j_gene: TRBJ1-6
v_gene: TRBV6-5
abundance: NA
d_gene: NA
CDR3nt: TGTGCCAGCAGCGACCGACAGGAGCTTTCACCCCTCCACTTT
CDR3aa: CASSDRQELSPLHF

j_gene: TRBJ1-1
v_gene: TRBV2
abundance: NA
d_gene: NA
CDR3nt: TGTGCCAGCGGATACCTCTACACTGAAGCTTTCTTT
CDR3aa: CASGYLYTEAFF

j_gene: TRBJ2-1
v_gene: TRBV5-1
abundance: NA
d_gene: NA
CDR3nt: TGCGCCAGCAGCTTGGAGGCCCGGAGCCATGAGCAGTTCTTC
CDR3aa: CASSLEARSHEQFF

j_gene: TRBJ1-2
v_gene: TRBV19
abundance: NA
d_gene: NA
CDR3nt: TGTGCCAGTAGTATTAGTCGGACATCTGGCTACACCTTC
CDR3aa: CASSISRTSGYTF

j_gene: TRBJ2-6
v_gene: TRBV7-8
abundance: NA
d_gene: NA
CDR3nt: TGTGCCAGCAGCTCCCGCCCGGCAGGGGAGAGCTCTGGGGCCAACGTCCTGACTTTC
CDR3aa: CASSSRPAGESSGANVLTF

j_gene: TRBJ1-2
v_gene: TRBV6-6
abundance: NA
d_gene: NA
CDR3nt: TGTGCCAGCAGTTACAGGGGGAATTCGGGCTACACCTTC
CDR3aa: CASSYRGNSGYTF

j_gene: TRBJ1-2
v_gene: TRBV20-1
abundance: NA
d_gene: TRBD1
CDR3nt: TGCAGTGCTAGTAGACAGGGGCGAGGCTACACCTTC
CDR3aa: CSASRQGRGYTF